This T cell receptor beta chain was captured in a study of T cell clonotyping in hematopoietic cell transplantation. Time point noted: recipient sample about 28 days before transplant, after cytoreduction. The CDR3 spans 14 residues. Trimming took 6 bases from V and 2 from J, leaving 8 bases between them. CDR1 and CDR2 (germline): SNHLY, FYNNEI. Generated by immunoSEQ multiplex PCR, the TCRdb table keeps only in-frame clones and is missing some. The table includes roughly 30,000 clones, around 80% detected once. Overall study results and limits: No sorting was done, leaving CD4 and CD8 contributions mixed. Broader posttransplant TCR repertoire diversity was predicted by graft donor and pretransplant recipient Inverse Simpson Index values. Pathologically expanded recipient clonotypes increased progressively from day 30 to day 180 as diversity fell.

About this clone itself: What it recognizes is unknown.

The rearrangement links TRBV2 to TRBJ2-6; maybe TRBD2 (5 bases). Here the sequenced sample was peripheral blood mononuclear cells, taken before stem cell transplant. The receptor was isolated from a woman under 40 with chronic myeloid leukemia. Some clones in this sample may be carry-over from other donors' samples. The CDR3 is CASSLGAGANVLTF. CDR3 sequence (DNA): TGTGCCAGCAGCTTGGGAGCTGGGGCCAACGTCCTGACTTTC.